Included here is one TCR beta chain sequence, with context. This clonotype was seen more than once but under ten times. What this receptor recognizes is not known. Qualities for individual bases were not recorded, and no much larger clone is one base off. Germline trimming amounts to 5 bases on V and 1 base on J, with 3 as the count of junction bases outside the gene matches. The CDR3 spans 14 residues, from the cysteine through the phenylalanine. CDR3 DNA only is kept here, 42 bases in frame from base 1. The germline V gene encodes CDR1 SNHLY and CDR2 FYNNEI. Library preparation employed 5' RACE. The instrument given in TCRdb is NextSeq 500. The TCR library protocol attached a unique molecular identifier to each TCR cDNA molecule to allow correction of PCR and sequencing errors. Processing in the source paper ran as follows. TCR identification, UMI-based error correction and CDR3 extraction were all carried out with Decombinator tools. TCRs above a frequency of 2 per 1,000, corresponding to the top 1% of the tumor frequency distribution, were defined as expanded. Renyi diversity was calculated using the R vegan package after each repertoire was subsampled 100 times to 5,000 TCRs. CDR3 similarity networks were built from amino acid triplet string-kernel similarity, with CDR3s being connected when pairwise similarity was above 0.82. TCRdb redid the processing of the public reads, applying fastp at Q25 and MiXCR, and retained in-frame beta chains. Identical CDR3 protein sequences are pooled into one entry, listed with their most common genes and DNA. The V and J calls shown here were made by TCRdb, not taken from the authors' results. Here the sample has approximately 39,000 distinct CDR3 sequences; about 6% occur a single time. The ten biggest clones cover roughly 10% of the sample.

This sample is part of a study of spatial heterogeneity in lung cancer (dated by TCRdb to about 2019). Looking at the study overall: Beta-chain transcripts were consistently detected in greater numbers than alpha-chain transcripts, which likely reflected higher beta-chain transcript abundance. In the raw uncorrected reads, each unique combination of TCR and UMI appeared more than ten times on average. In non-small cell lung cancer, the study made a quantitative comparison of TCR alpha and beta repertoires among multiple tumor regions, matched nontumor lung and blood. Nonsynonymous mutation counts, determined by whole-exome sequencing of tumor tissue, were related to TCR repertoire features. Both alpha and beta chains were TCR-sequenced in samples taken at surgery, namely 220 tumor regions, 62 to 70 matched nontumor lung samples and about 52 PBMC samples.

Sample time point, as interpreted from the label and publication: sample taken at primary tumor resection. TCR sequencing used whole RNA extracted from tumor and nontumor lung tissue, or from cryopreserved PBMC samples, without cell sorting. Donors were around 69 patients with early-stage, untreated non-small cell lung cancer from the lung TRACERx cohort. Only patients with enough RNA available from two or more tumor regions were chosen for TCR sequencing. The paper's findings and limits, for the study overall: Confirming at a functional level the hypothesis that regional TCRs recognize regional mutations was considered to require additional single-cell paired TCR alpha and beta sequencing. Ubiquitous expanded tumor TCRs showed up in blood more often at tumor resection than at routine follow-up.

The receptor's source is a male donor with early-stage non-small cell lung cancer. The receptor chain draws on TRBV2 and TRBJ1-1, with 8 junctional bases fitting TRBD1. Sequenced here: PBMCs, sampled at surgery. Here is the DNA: TGTGCCAGCAGTCTGACAGGGGAGAACACTGAAGCTTTCTTT. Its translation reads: CASSLTGENTEAFF.